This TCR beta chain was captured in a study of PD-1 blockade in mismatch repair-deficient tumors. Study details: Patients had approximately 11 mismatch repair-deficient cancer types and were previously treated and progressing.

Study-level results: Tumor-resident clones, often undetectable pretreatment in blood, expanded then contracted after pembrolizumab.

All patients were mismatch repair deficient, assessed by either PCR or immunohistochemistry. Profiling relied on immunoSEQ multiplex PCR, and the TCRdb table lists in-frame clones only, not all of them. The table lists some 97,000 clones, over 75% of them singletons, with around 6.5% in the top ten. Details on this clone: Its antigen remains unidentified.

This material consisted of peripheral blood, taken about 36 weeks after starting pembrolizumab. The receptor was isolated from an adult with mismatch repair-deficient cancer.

CDR3 region: CASSPGTTNRANEQFF. In nucleotides, the CDR3 is TGTGCCAGCAGCCCCGGGACTACCAACCGAGCCAATGAGCAGTTCTTC. The genes are TRBV5-5 and TRBJ2-1; 7 bases map to TRBD2. V lost 4 bases and J lost 6; bases outside the gene matches: 13. The CDR3 is 16 amino acids. CDR1 and CDR2 from the germline V gene are SGHKS and YYEKEE (reference sequence).